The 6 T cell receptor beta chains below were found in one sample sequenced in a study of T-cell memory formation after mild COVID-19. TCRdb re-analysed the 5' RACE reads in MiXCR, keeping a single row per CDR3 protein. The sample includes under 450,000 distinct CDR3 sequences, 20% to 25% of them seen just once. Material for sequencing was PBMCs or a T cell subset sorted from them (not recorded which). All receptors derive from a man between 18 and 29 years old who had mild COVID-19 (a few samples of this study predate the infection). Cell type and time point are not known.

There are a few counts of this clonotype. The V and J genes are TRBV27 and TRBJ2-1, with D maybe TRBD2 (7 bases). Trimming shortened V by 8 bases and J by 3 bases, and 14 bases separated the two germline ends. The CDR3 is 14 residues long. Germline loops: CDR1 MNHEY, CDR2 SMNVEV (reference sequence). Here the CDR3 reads CASSGGGVYNEQFF. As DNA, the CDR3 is TGTGCCAGCTCGGGGGGCGGGGTCTACAATGAGCAGTTCTTC.

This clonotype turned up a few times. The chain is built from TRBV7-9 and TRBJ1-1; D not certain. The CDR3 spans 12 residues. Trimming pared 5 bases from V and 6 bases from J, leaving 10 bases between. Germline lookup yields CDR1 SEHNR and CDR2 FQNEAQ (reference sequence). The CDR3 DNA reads TGTGCCAGCAGCCCATTCAAAGCTGAAGCTTTCTTT. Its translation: CASSPFKAEAFF. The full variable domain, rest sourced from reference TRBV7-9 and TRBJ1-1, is DTGVSQNPRHKITKRGQNVTFRCDPISEHNRLYWYRQTLGQGPEFLTYFQNEAQLEKSRLLSDRFSAERPKGSFSTLEIQRTEQGDSAMYLCASSPFKAEAFFGQGTRLTVV.

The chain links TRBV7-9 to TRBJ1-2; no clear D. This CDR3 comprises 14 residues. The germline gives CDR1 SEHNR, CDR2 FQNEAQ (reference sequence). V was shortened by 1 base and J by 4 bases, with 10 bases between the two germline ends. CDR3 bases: TGTGCCAGCAGCTTAGAACCCAGCCCCTATGGCTACACCTTC. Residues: CASSLEPSPYGYTF.

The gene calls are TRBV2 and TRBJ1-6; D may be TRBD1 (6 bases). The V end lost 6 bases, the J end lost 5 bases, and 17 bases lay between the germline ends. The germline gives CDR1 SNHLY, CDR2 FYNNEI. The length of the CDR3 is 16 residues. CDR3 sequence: CASRLTGGRHNSPLHF. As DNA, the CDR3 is TGTGCCAGCAGATTGACTGGGGGGCGCCATAATTCACCCCTCCACTTT.

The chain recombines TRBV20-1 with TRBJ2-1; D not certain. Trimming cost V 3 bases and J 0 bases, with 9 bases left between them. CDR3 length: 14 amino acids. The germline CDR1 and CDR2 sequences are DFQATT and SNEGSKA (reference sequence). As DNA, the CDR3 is TGCAGTGCTAGGGATCTGAGCTCCTACAATGAGCAGTTCTTC. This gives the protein CSARDLSSYNEQFF.

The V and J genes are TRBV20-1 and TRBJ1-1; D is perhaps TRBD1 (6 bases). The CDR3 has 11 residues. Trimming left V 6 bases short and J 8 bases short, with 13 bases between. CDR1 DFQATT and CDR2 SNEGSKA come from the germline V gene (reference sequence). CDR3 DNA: TGCAGTGCCAGGAGGGGGGCCGAAGCTTTCTTT. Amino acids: CSARRGAEAFF.